This T cell receptor (beta chain) was found in a study of early T cells in non-severe SARS-CoV-2 infection. The CDR3 runs 16 residues. The V end lost 6 bases, the J end lost 2 bases, and 17 bases lay between the germline ends. The germline CDR1 and CDR2 sequences are SGHVS and FNYEAQ. This clonotype showed up just a few times. From the 5' RACE reads, TCRdb called clonotypes with MiXCR, one entry per CDR3 protein. The table lists over 50,000 distinct CDR3 sequences, roughly 12% of them singletons. The sequenced sample consisted of whole blood. The J gene is TRBJ2-1, the V gene TRBV7-6, with D perhaps TRBD2 (5 bases). This receptor was identified in an adult who was a healthcare worker with PCR-confirmed SARS-CoV-2 infection or an uninfected control (not recorded which). This CDR3 is CASSRTLDAPYNEQFF. The CDR3 nucleotides read TGTGCCAGCAGTCGTACACTAGACGCTCCCTACAATGAGCAGTTCTTC.